These 5 T cell receptor beta chains originate from one sample sequenced in a study of STAT5B mutations in CD4+ large granular lymphocyte leukemia. Method: immunoSEQ multiplex PCR; TCRdb's copy keeps in-frame clones and lacks some. The sample records around 30,000 clones, roughly 74% being singletons. The sequenced material came from CD4+ T cells from blood buffy coats. Every receptor here comes from a human donor in good health.

The chain uses TRBV4-1 and TRBJ2-4; D may correspond to TRBD1 or TRBD2 (6 bases each). The CDR3 sequence is 14 residues long. Germline V gene data show CDR1 as MGHRA and CDR2 as YSYEKL. V lost 4 bases and J 7 bases, leaving 14 bases between the germline ends. The CDR3 DNA reads TGCGCCAGCAGCCCCGGTGGAGGGGGGAACATTCAGTACTTC. Translated, it gives CASSPGGGGNIQYF.

This clone was seen only once. The rearrangement links TRBV5-4 to TRBJ2-2; 8 bases are shared with TRBD1. Germline V gene sequence: CDR1 SGHNT, CDR2 YYREEE (reference sequence). This CDR3 has 16 amino acids. With 0 bases clipped from V and 4 bases from J, the junction kept 5 bases outside the gene matches. Here the CDR3 reads CASSLGDRRVTGELFF. The CDR3 nucleotides read TGTGCCAGCAGCTTGGGGGACAGGAGAGTCACCGGGGAGCTGTTTTTT.

The chain is built from TRBV2 and TRBJ2-5; 8 positions match TRBD1. The V and J ends lost 1 base and 4 bases, in that order; junction bases with no gene match: 2. The CDR3 runs 14 residues. The germline CDR1 and CDR2 sequences are SNHLY and FYNNEI. This chain's CDR3 is CASSEVGQGETQYF. The CDR3 nucleotides are TGTGCCAGCAGTGAAGTCGGACAGGGAGAGACCCAGTACTTC.

The chain is built from TRBV5-1 and TRBJ2-5; 9 bases are a match to TRBD2. Germline trimming cut 1 base from V and 3 bases from J; bases unmatched to any gene: 4. Germline CDR1 SGHRS, CDR2 YFSETQ. The CDR3 runs 15 residues. CDR3 loop: CASSLMGLAEETQYF. In nucleotides, the CDR3 is TGCGCCAGCAGCTTGATGGGACTAGCAGAAGAGACCCAGTACTTC. The entire variable domain, with the rest obtained from reference TRBV5-1 and TRBJ2-5, is as follows: KAGVTQTPRYLIKTRGQQVTLSCSPISGHRSVSWYQQTPGQGLQFLFEYFSETQRNKGNFPGRFSGRQFSNSRSEMNVSTLELGDSALYLCASSLMGLAEETQYFGPGTRLLVL.

The CDR3: CASSLGPGLAGGSTDTQYF. Here the CDR3 DNA reads TGCGCCAGCAGCTTGGGACCGGGACTAGCGGGAGGCAGCACAGATACGCAGTATTTT. The chain has TRBV5-1 and TRBJ2-3; 15 bases map to TRBD2. V lost 0 bases and J lost 0; bases outside the gene matches: 5. CDR1 and CDR2 (germline): SGHRS, YFSETQ. The CDR3 totals 19 residues.